The 15 T cell receptor beta chains below all came from one sample that was sequenced in a study of cytomegalovirus exposure and HLA in healthy donors. The protocol was immunoSEQ multiplex PCR, while the TCRdb copy is restricted to in-frame clones and leaves out a portion. The repertoire has approximately 220,000 clones, around nine tenths of them found once; the top ten carry around 1%. The sample consisted of PBMCs. The receptors stem from a woman aged 18-29 years in good health and CMV-seronegative.

The chain combines TRBV5-1 with TRBJ1-3, with 7 bases aligning to TRBD1. This CDR3 spans 20 amino acids. The trim removed 2 bases at V and 1 base at J, leaving 18 bases unmatched. In germline, CDR1 is SGHRS, CDR2 YFSETQ. This chain's CDR3 is CASSLTGDLRVGISGNTIYF. The CDR3 DNA reads TGCGCCAGCAGCTTAACAGGGGATCTACGGGTGGGGATTTCTGGAAACACCATATATTTT.

On this clone itself: Relative to the germline gene, one junction end is altered; a read error may explain this. The V and J genes are TRBV27 and TRBJ2-7; 12 bases map to TRBD1. Germline V gene lookup returns CDR1 MNHEY and CDR2 SMNVEV (reference sequence). There are 15 residues in the CDR3. CDR3 sequence reads: CATSDSGQGADEQYF. In nucleotides, the CDR3 is TGTGCCACCAGTGATTCGGGACAGGGGGCGGACGAGCAGTACTTC.

V gene TRBV1 combines with J gene TRBJ2-1; the D call TRBD2 from the table was never checked on the DNA. TRBV1 is designated a pseudogene. The CDR3 has 19 amino acids. The CDR3 region is CTSSQVPGLAGGPGNEQFF. The CDR3 DNA sequence: TGCACCAGCAGCCAAGTCCCTGGACTAGCGGGAGGGCCGGGAAATGAGCAGTTCTTC.

This chain uses TRBV25-1 with TRBJ2-5, with TRBD2 matching over 10 bases. Germline-derived CDR1 and CDR2 are MGHDK and SYGVNS. After removal of 3 bases from V and 5 bases from J, the junction contained 9 bases not matched to a gene. The CDR3 sequence is 16 residues long. The CDR3 here is CASSDLLAGGGETQYF. The CDR3 region has the DNA TGTGCCAGCAGTGACTTATTAGCGGGAGGTGGGGAGACCCAGTACTTC.

V gene TRBV5-6 combines with J gene TRBJ1-5; 9 nucleotides agree with TRBD1. Losses at the gene ends were 5 bases for V and 7 bases for J; bases not matched to a gene: 10. The CDR3 runs to 15 residues. From germline, CDR1 is SGHDT and CDR2 YYEEEE. CDR3 sequence reads: CASSYTGTGNQPQHF. The CDR3 coding sequence is TGTGCCAGCAGTTACACCGGGACAGGGAACCAGCCCCAGCATTTT.

The chain carries TRBV5-4 and TRBJ1-4; D not certain. This CDR3 has 16 residues. V dropped 4 bases and J dropped 4 bases, with 17 bases sitting between them. Per germline, CDR1 SGHNT and CDR2 YYREEE (reference sequence). The CDR3 DNA follows: TGTGCCAGCAGCCCGCACTCGGGGAGAAGTAATGAAAAACTGTTTTTT. Amino acids: CASSPHSGRSNEKLFF.

The CDR3 DNA reads as TGCGCCAGCAGCTTGGGCAGCTGGCTTAGGAGGGCAGATACGCAGTATTTT. This sequence encodes CASSLGSWLRRADTQYF. V gene TRBV5-1 combines with J gene TRBJ2-3, with TRBD2 as a possible D gene (6 bases). CDR3 size: 17 residues. Trimming cost V 0 bases and J 4 bases, with 18 bases left between them. Germline CDR1 SGHRS, CDR2 YFSETQ.

The chain employs TRBV30 and TRBJ2-3, with D possibly matching TRBD1 (6 bases). The CDR3 sequence is 14 residues long. Trimming stripped 4 bases from V and 4 bases from J, with 15 bases between. Germline CDR1 reads GTSNPN; CDR2 reads SVGIG (reference sequence). CDR3 DNA sequence: TGTGCCTGGATAGGACAGACGCCACCAGATACGCAGTATTTT. It is translated as CAWIGQTPPDTQYF.

The rearrangement joins TRBV6-4 to TRBJ2-3, with D perhaps TRBD2 (5 bases). The germline gives CDR1 MRHNA, CDR2 SNTAGT. The V end lost 4 bases, the J end lost 1 base, and 12 bases lay between the germline ends. The CDR3 contains 15 residues. The CDR3: CASSAERVGTDTQYF. The CDR3 DNA sequence: TGTGCCAGCAGTGCCGAGAGGGTGGGCACAGATACGCAGTATTTT.

V usage is TRBV19 and J usage is TRBJ2-7, with 9 bases matching TRBD1. The CDR3 runs to 14 residues. V shed 5 bases, J shed 2 bases, and the junction held 4 bases outside the gene matches. The germline gives CDR1 LNHDA, CDR2 SQIVND (reference sequence). The CDR3 protein is CASSLGQGTYEQYF. CDR3 coding DNA: TGTGCCAGTAGTCTCGGACAGGGGACCTACGAGCAGTACTTC.

V and J are TRBV6-5 and TRBJ1-1; TRBD1 matches 8 bases. V trimming: 7 bases; J trimming: 5 bases; junction bases outside the gene matches: 9. Germline CDR1 MNHEY, CDR2 SVGAGI. This CDR3 region has 14 residues. CDR3 coding DNA: TGTGCCAGCATTCACGGGACAGGAGGGACTGAAGCTTTCTTT. It is translated as CASIHGTGGTEAFF.

V gene TRBV2 combines with J gene TRBJ1-6; 7 bases agree with TRBD1. The CDR3 extends over 14 amino acids. CDR1 and CDR2 (germline): SNHLY, FYNNEI. V gave up 7 bases and J gave up 6 bases; unmatched junction bases: 6. The CDR3 protein is CASIGAGGNSPLHF. The CDR3 nucleotides read TGTGCCAGCATAGGGGCAGGGGGTAATTCACCCCTCCACTTT.

The CDR3 sequence: CASSLSQGARDQPQHF. The CDR3 DNA sequence: TGTGCCAGCAGCCTCTCACAGGGGGCGAGGGATCAGCCCCAGCATTTT. The chain carries TRBV7-9 and TRBJ1-5; TRBD1 matches 9 bases. The CDR3 length is 16 residues. Trimming cost V 5 bases and J 5 bases; bases outside gene matches: 10. CDR1 SEHNR and CDR2 FQNEAQ come from the germline V gene (reference sequence).

The chain couples TRBV29-1 to TRBJ1-4, with 11 positions matching TRBD1. The CDR3 is made up of 17 amino acids. The J segment lost 8 bases and the V segment lost 0 bases, leaving 11 bases of the junction unmatched. Germline V gene lookup returns CDR1 SQVTM and CDR2 ANQGSEA. CDR3 nucleotide sequence: TGCAGCGTTGAAGATAATAGCGGGACAGGGGGTGACGAAAAACTGTTTTTT. Translating it yields CSVEDNSGTGGDEKLFF. Full variable domain (outside the CDR3, taken from reference TRBV29-1 and TRBJ1-4): SAVISQKPSRDICQRGTSLTIQCQVDSQVTMMFWYRQQPGQSLTLIATANQGSEATYESGFVIDKFPISRPNLTFSTLTVSNMSPEDSSIYLCSVEDNSGTGGDEKLFFGSGTQLSVL.

The V call is TRBV2, the J call TRBJ2-7; the D is unclear. CDR3 length equals 15 residues. The V and J ends lost 8 bases and 2 bases respectively, with 19 bases between them. Germline-derived CDR1 and CDR2 are SNHLY and FYNNEI. The DNA for the CDR3 is TGTGCCAGCGGCCCAACAGTTCCCTCTACCTACGAGCAGTACTTC. Its translation: CASGPTVPSTYEQYF.